What follows are 21 T cell receptor beta chains derived from one specimen sequenced in a study of blood T cell repertoires in COVID-19. Only in-frame clones appear in the TCRdb table, and some are missing; sequencing was by immunoSEQ multiplex PCR. The sample lists roughly 150,000 clones; about 79% were seen once. The specimen sequenced was peripheral blood. The receptors stem from a woman aged 45-65 years with acute or convalescent COVID-19.

This chain connects TRBV4-2 to TRBJ1-2; D uncertain. V gave up 1 base and J gave up 3 bases, with 18 bases separating them. The germline V gene encodes CDR1 LGHNA and CDR2 YNFKEQ. The CDR3 is made up of 17 amino acids. CDR3 residues: CASSQATYSIGDYGYTF. The CDR3, as DNA: TGTGCCAGCAGCCAAGCCACCTATTCTATAGGAGACTATGGCTACACCTTC.

The gene calls are TRBV7-8 and TRBJ2-5; D remains unclear. The V gene's germline CDR1 is SGHVS and CDR2 FQNEAQ. This CDR3 spans 12 amino acids. V was clipped by 5 bases and J by 4 bases, with 8 bases between them. CDR3: CASSQRAETQYF. The CDR3 DNA follows: TGTGCCAGCAGCCAGCGAGCAGAGACCCAGTACTTC.

This chain connects TRBV6-5 to TRBJ2-1; TRBD1 might be the D (6 bases). Germline V gene sequence: CDR1 MNHEY, CDR2 SVGAGI. The V end lost 6 bases, the J end lost 10 bases, and 13 bases lay between the germline ends. This CDR3 is built from 12 residues. The DNA for the CDR3 is TGTGCCAGCAGGGGGACATTAGGGGAGCAGTTCTTC. Its protein is CASRGTLGEQFF.

The genes are TRBV12-3 or TRBV12-4 and TRBJ2-1, with D hard to call. With 5 bases removed from V and 6 bases from J, the gap between germline ends came to 8 bases. This CDR3 contains 12 residues. This CDR3 reads CASSPTANEQFF. In nucleotides, the CDR3 is TGTGCCAGCAGTCCGACTGCCAATGAGCAGTTCTTC.

This clone occurred a few times. V is TRBV11-2 and J is TRBJ1-1; perhaps TRBD1 as D (5 bases). The V and J ends lost 3 bases and 0 bases respectively, with 8 bases between them. This CDR3 contains 14 residues. CDR1 and CDR2 from the germline V gene are SGHAT and FQNNGV. CDR3 bases: TGTGCCAGCAGCTTTAACAGGTTGAACACTGAAGCTTTCTTT. This gives the protein CASSFNRLNTEAFF.

The rearrangement links TRBV18 to TRBJ1-2, with D possibly matching TRBD1 (6 bases). Germline loops: CDR1 KGHSH, CDR2 LQKENI. The CDR3 spans 15 residues. V was cut by 3 bases and J by 0 bases, with 11 bases left in between. In DNA form, the CDR3 reads TGTGCCAGCTCACCTGGACAGCTTCCTAACTATGGCTACACCTTC. Translated, it gives CASSPGQLPNYGYTF.

This clone was seen a few times. V is TRBV27 and J is TRBJ1-2; D possibly corresponds to TRBD1 (5 bases). Trimming stripped 5 bases from V and 5 bases from J, with 12 bases between. Per the germline V gene, CDR1 is MNHEY and CDR2 is SMNVEV (reference sequence). This CDR3 is 13 amino acids long. CDR3 nucleotide sequence: TGTGCCAGCAGTCCTCCAGGGCGGTATGGCTACACCTTC. Translated: CASSPPGRYGYTF.

The chain combines TRBV9 with TRBJ1-6, with 7 bases that match TRBD1. The CDR3 length is 14 residues. V trimming: 1 base; J trimming: 8 bases; junction bases outside the gene matches: 3. Germline CDR1 and CDR2: SGDLS and YYNGEE. CDR3 DNA sequence: TGTGCCAGCAGCGTAACAGGGGCTGATTCACCCCTCCACTTT. Translating it yields CASSVTGADSPLHF.

The V call is TRBV19, the J call TRBJ2-1; 9 bases fit TRBD1. Per germline, CDR1 LNHDA and CDR2 SQIVND (reference sequence). Trimming at V came to 8 bases and at J to 4 bases, leaving 3 bases not matched to a gene. CDR3 length: 13 amino acids. The CDR3 sequence is CASWGQGYNEQFF. CDR3 DNA: TGTGCCAGTTGGGGACAGGGTTACAATGAGCAGTTCTTC. The full variable domain, with the rest looked up from reference TRBV19 and TRBJ2-1, is DGGITQSPKYLFRKEGQNVTLSCEQNLNHDAMYWYRQDPGQGLRLIYYSQIVNDFQKGDIAEGYSVSREKKESFPLTVTSAQKNPTAFYLCASWGQGYNEQFFGPGTRLTVL.

This clone was detected a few times. The chain carries TRBV19 and TRBJ1-2; D gene uncertain. The CDR3 contains 12 residues. Per the germline V gene, CDR1 is LNHDA and CDR2 is SQIVND (reference sequence). V lost 5 bases and J 3 bases, leaving 7 bases between the germline ends. CDR3 region: CASSWTYYGYTF. The CDR3 DNA follows: TGTGCCAGTAGTTGGACTTACTATGGCTACACCTTC.

This chain uses TRBV7-9 with TRBJ1-6; no clear D. CDR3 length equals 14 residues. The germline V and J ends were trimmed by 5 bases and 5 bases, with 10 bases remaining between them. From germline, CDR1 is SEHNR and CDR2 FQNEAQ (reference sequence). This CDR3 is CASSTGGHNSPLHF. As DNA, the CDR3 is TGTGCCAGCAGCACGGGAGGGCATAATTCACCCCTCCACTTT.

The chain employs TRBV7-2 and TRBJ2-7, with 8 nucleotides matching TRBD2. Trimming removed 0 bases from V and 3 bases from J; junction bases left unmatched: 7. CDR1 is SGHTA, CDR2 FQGNSA, per germline. CDR3 size: 16 residues. CDR3 region: CASSLAAGTRVYEQYF. The DNA of the CDR3 is TGTGCCAGCAGCTTAGCCGCCGGGACTAGAGTCTACGAGCAGTACTTC.

The chain combines TRBV28 with TRBJ1-5; 7 nucleotides match TRBD1. Per the germline V gene, CDR1 is MDHEN and CDR2 is SYDVKM. V shed 6 bases and J 6 bases; nucleotides not matched to a gene: 2. The CDR3 covers 12 residues. The CDR3 sequence: CASSTGVQPQHF. In DNA, the CDR3 is TGTGCCAGCAGCACAGGGGTTCAGCCCCAGCATTTT.

The chain recombines TRBV4-3 with TRBJ1-6; D unclear. This CDR3 comprises 15 residues. Looked up from germline, CDR1 is LGHNA and CDR2 is YSLEER. Trimming left V 1 base short and J 11 bases short, with 15 bases between. The CDR3 DNA is TGCGCCAGCAGCCAAGCCTTATCGGTAAAGACACCCCTCCACTTT. It codes for CASSQALSVKTPLHF.

The V gene is TRBV29-1, the J gene TRBJ2-1; 9 bases match TRBD1. Losses at the gene ends were 6 bases for V and 3 bases for J; bases not matched to a gene: 6. Germline CDR1 SQVTM, CDR2 ANQGSEA. The CDR3 has 14 amino acids. The CDR3 sequence is CSVEGQGSYNEQFF. In DNA, the CDR3 is TGCAGCGTCGAGGGACAGGGAAGCTACAATGAGCAGTTCTTC.

This clone was seen only a few times. The chain employs TRBV19 and TRBJ1-1; D is possibly TRBD1 (6 bases). The CDR3 loop spans 14 amino acids. V lost 3 bases and J 5 bases, leaving 13 bases between the germline ends. The germline V gene has CDR1 LNHDA and CDR2 SQIVND (reference sequence). As DNA, the CDR3 is TGTGCCAGTAGTATCTTGAAGGGGGGGACTGAAGCTTTCTTT. This codes for CASSILKGGTEAFF.

The chain has TRBV4-2 and TRBJ2-7, with 11 bases matching TRBD2. CDR1 and CDR2 from the germline V gene are LGHNA and YNFKEQ. The CDR3 covers 15 residues. Trimming cost V 0 bases and J 2 bases; bases outside gene matches: 0. The CDR3: CASSQDSGGAYEQYF. CDR3 nucleotides: TGTGCCAGCAGCCAAGATAGCGGGGGGGCCTACGAGCAGTACTTC.

This chain joins TRBV5-1 and TRBJ2-7; TRBD1 is a possible D gene (6 bases). Trimming shortened V by 1 base and J by 0 bases, and 11 bases separated the two germline ends. This CDR3 is built from 15 residues. Germline lookup yields CDR1 SGHRS and CDR2 YFSETQ. In nucleotides, the CDR3 is TGCGCCAGCAGCTTGCTACGGGACACCTCCTACGAGCAGTACTTC. Translating it yields CASSLLRDTSYEQYF.

V and J are TRBV18 and TRBJ2-7; 12 positions agree with TRBD1. The CDR3 covers 17 residues. Trimming took 1 base from V and 4 from J; bases not matched to a gene: 8. The germline gives CDR1 KGHSH, CDR2 LQKENI. This CDR3 is CASSPRGTGGLWYEQYF. The CDR3 coding sequence is TGTGCCAGCTCACCACGGGGGACAGGGGGCCTTTGGTACGAGCAGTACTTC.

The chain employs TRBV5-1 and TRBJ2-5; D ambiguous. This CDR3 is 14 amino acids long. The germline gives CDR1 SGHRS, CDR2 YFSETQ. With 0 bases removed from V and 4 bases from J, the gap between germline ends came to 10 bases. CDR3 sequence reads: CASSLGQAPETQYF. The CDR3 DNA sequence: TGCGCCAGCAGCTTGGGGCAGGCGCCAGAGACCCAGTACTTC.

CDR3 in amino acids: CASSAVFGEDGYTF. The CDR3 nucleotides are TGCGCCAGCAGCGCCGTTTTCGGGGAGGATGGCTACACCTTC. V and J are TRBV5-1 and TRBJ1-2; the D is unclear. In germline, CDR1 is SGHRS, CDR2 YFSETQ. The CDR3 contains 14 residues. V was pared by 4 bases and J by 6 bases, with 16 bases between.